This record covers a single TCR beta chain. No antigen is known for it. These data are taken from a study of CD8+CD57+ T cells in acquired aplastic anemia. Regarding the study as a whole: Between patients and controls, around 30 CD8+ CDR3 sequences were found in common.

TCR beta VDJ and CDR3 were profiled, and genomic DNA was the template. One entry per CDR3 protein results from TCRdb running MiXCR on the reads. This table has about 160,000 distinct CDR3 sequences, 71% appearing once. The patients chosen for sequencing had shown expansion of CD8+CD57+ cells (detected by flow cytometry). The diagnosis in all patients was severe acquired aplastic anemia. The blood sampling took place in patients who had so far received no therapy. The sequence was obtained from a human donor with aplastic anemia. The material sequenced was sorted CD4+, CD8+, or CD8+CD57+ T cells (not recorded which) from PBMCs.

The CDR3 nucleotides are TGTGCCAGCAGGTCCGGGACAGAAATCTCTGGAAACACCATATATTTT. Encoded protein: CASRSGTEISGNTIYF. The rearrangement uses TRBV12-3 or TRBV12-4 and TRBJ1-3; 7 positions agree with TRBD1. There are 16 residues in the CDR3. V shed 6 bases, J shed 0 bases, and the junction held 8 bases outside the gene matches.